This T cell receptor (beta chain) was captured by sequencing in a study of blood T cell repertoires in COVID-19. About the research overall: The samples span acute and convalescent COVID-19 from the United States, Italy and Spain.

This study enrolled people aged 18 to 89 from roughly 24 US geographic areas. The protocol was immunoSEQ multiplex PCR, while the TCRdb copy is restricted to in-frame clones and leaves out a portion. The sample contains roughly 200,000 clones, 75% to 90% of which appear only once. The V and J ends lost 0 bases and 16 bases respectively, with 13 bases between them. This CDR3 contains 12 residues. Germline CDR1 is MRHNA and CDR2 is SNTAGT. This clonotype was obtained from a man aged 35 to 55 who had recovered from COVID-19. The V and J genes are TRBV6-4 and TRBJ2-4, with D perhaps matching TRBD2 (5 bases). The sequenced material came from PBMCs or T cells enriched from blood (not recorded which). The CDR3, as DNA: TGTGCCAGCAGTGACTCTGGGCGGGTTGGTTACTTC. This sequence encodes CASSDSGRVGYF.